What follows are 9 T cell receptor beta chains derived from one specimen sequenced in a study of blood T cell repertoires in COVID-19. Assay used: immunoSEQ multiplex PCR; TCRdb lists only in-frame clones, some missing. The sample shows tens of thousands of clones, roughly 88% of them seen only once. Input material: peripheral blood. These receptor sequences come from a human donor in a cohort sampled during active COVID-19.

V and J are TRBV2 and TRBJ1-2; 9 bases match TRBD1. CDR1 is SNHLY and CDR2 is FYNNEI in the germline V gene. Trimming cost V 4 bases and J 4 bases; bases outside gene matches: 4. CDR3 size: 14 residues. CDR3 sequence: CASSGDRVSYGYTF. The CDR3 DNA follows: TGTGCCAGCAGTGGGGACAGGGTTTCCTATGGCTACACCTTC.

J is TRBJ2-7 and V is TRBV24-1; no definite D call. V gave up 4 bases and J gave up 8 bases, with 14 bases separating them. Germline CDR1 and CDR2: KGHDR and SFDVKD. The CDR3 spans 13 residues. This CDR3 reads CATSEANTVQQYF. The DNA for the CDR3 is TGTGCCACCAGTGAAGCAAATACGGTCCAGCAGTACTTC.

V gene TRBV6-6 combines with J gene TRBJ1-2, with D possibly matching TRBD1 (5 bases). The CDR3 contains 16 residues. Per the germline V gene, CDR1 is MNHNY and CDR2 is SVGAGI (reference sequence). V was trimmed by 0 bases and J by 1 base, leaving 12 bases between them. CDR3 region: CASSYSKYGGNYGYTF. DNA of the CDR3: TGTGCCAGCAGTTACTCGAAGTACGGGGGTAACTATGGCTACACCTTC.

The rearrangement links TRBV2 to TRBJ2-5; TRBD2 matches 13 bases. This CDR3 contains 14 residues. The ends lost 10 bases at V and 5 bases at J; junction bases unmatched: 7. Looked up from germline, CDR1 is SNHLY and CDR2 is FYNNEI. CDR3 nucleotide sequence: TGTGCCACCGCCCCGGGACTAGCGGGGGAGACCCAGTACTTC. Amino acid sequence: CATAPGLAGETQYF.

The rearrangement joins TRBV30 to TRBJ2-2; maybe TRBD2 (5 bases). Trimming took off 1 base at V and 7 bases at J, with 7 bases between the two ends. CDR1 and CDR2 (germline): GTSNPN, SVGIG (reference sequence). This CDR3 contains 12 residues. CDR3: CAWSASFGELFF. The CDR3 bases are TGTGCCTGGAGTGCTAGCTTCGGGGAGCTGTTTTTT.

This clone showed up just once. CDR3 amino acids: CASSYSLAGGREQYF. The CDR3 DNA follows: TGTGCCAGCAGTTACTCGCTGGCGGGAGGTCGGGAGCAGTACTTC. The chain carries TRBV6-2 or TRBV6-3 and TRBJ2-7, with 8 positions matching TRBD2. Trimming cost V 0 bases and J 7 bases; bases outside gene matches: 8. The germline V gene has CDR1 MNHEY and CDR2 SVGEGT. CDR3 length equals 15 residues.

The J gene is TRBJ2-2, the V gene TRBV3-1 (or the pseudogene TRBV3-2); 14 bases line up with TRBD2. The CDR3 runs to 17 residues. Germline CDR1 is LGHDT and CDR2 is YNNKEL (reference sequence). The V and J ends lost 3 bases and 6 bases, in that order; junction bases with no gene match: 6. In DNA, the CDR3 is TGTGCCAGCAGCCACCGACTAGCGGGGGGGCAGGCCGGGGAGCTGTTTTTT. It yields the protein CASSHRLAGGQAGELFF.

The chain employs TRBV11-2 and TRBJ2-1; 8 bases align to TRBD2. In germline, CDR1 is SGHAT, CDR2 FQNNGV. Losses at the gene ends were 3 bases for V and 8 bases for J; bases not matched to a gene: 12. This CDR3 spans 16 amino acids. This chain's CDR3 is CASSLTRGTRGDEQFF. DNA for the CDR3: TGTGCCAGCAGCTTGACCCGAGGGACTAGGGGCGATGAGCAGTTCTTC.

This rearrangement joins TRBV5-1 to TRBJ2-5, with TRBD1 as a possible D gene (6 bases). The germline gives CDR1 SGHRS, CDR2 YFSETQ. Between the trimmed V and J ends, which lost 0 bases and 7 bases, there was a span of 16 bases. The CDR3 spans 15 residues. The CDR3 region has the DNA TGCGCCAGCAGCTTGGAGGCCTGGGGGCTCGGGACCCAGTACTTC. Protein: CASSLEAWGLGTQYF.